This passage covers 7 T cell receptor beta chains from one sample sequenced in a study of blood T cells in healthy people across ages. Primed by a sample-barcoded 5' primer and a J-beta primer mix, a second PCR proceeded for roughly 6 to 12 cycles. TCRdb itself ran the 5' RACE reads through MiXCR, one entry per CDR3 protein. The sample lists roughly 1.7 million distinct CDR3 sequences, 34% occurring once. Sequencing used blood. All receptors come from a woman in her thirties in good health.

The chain links TRBV5-1 to TRBJ2-1, with TRBD2 matching over 9 bases. V was clipped by 4 bases and J by 7 bases; unmatched bases: 9. This CDR3 comprises 15 residues. Per the germline V gene, CDR1 is SGHRS and CDR2 is YFSETQ. The DNA for the CDR3 is TGCGCCAGCAGCCCCGAACTAGCGGGTCCTAATGAGCAGTTCTTC. As protein: CASSPELAGPNEQFF.

This clonotype has a handful of counts. The rearrangement links TRBV13 to TRBJ2-1, with D hard to call. The CDR3 length is 14 residues. The germline CDR1 and CDR2 sequences are PRHDT and FYEKMQ (reference sequence). V dropped 1 base and J dropped 7 bases, with 11 bases sitting between them. This chain's CDR3 is CASSLESRGNEQFF. The CDR3 coding sequence is TGTGCCAGCAGCTTAGAATCACGAGGTAATGAGCAGTTCTTC.

This chain connects TRBV20-1 to TRBJ2-1; maybe TRBD1 (5 bases). V was trimmed by 4 bases and J by 3 bases, leaving 7 bases between them. Germline V gives CDR1 DFQATT, CDR2 SNEGSKA (reference sequence). The CDR3 spans 12 residues. CDR3 in amino acids: CSATGFYNEQFF. CDR3 sequence (DNA): TGCAGTGCTACAGGGTTCTACAATGAGCAGTTCTTC.

In regard to this clonotype: This could be a read error, since a much larger clone is one nucleotide away. The conserved phenylalanine or tryptophan is not found at the CDR3 terminus, so this likely reflects a read error. V and J are TRBV27 and TRBJ2-7; 11 bases map to TRBD2. V lost 5 bases to trimming and J lost 1 base; unmatched junction nucleotides: 4. Germline V CDR1 and CDR2: MNHEY, SMNVEV (reference sequence). CDR3 length: 15 residues. CDR3 amino acids: CASSIRTSGSYEQYL. The CDR3 DNA reads TGTGCCAGCAGTATAAGGACTAGCGGGTCCTACGAGCAGTACTTA.

The chain joins TRBV28 to TRBJ2-1, with a possible D match to TRBD2 (6 bases). The end of the DNA is better explained by TRBJ2-7, so the J call may be wrong. Germline V lookup: CDR1 MDHEN, CDR2 SYDVKM. The CDR3 consists of 12 residues. The CDR3: CASTEGYNEQYF. Written as DNA, the CDR3 is TGTGCCAGCACGGAGGGGTACAATGAGCAGTACTTC.

The V call is TRBV5-1, the J call TRBJ2-3, with 15 bases identical to TRBD2. CDR3 length: 20 amino acids. The V and J ends lost 4 bases and 1 base, in that order; junction bases with no gene match: 13. Per germline, CDR1 SGHRS and CDR2 YFSETQ. CDR3 loop: CASSARPGLAGGPGTDTQYF. The CDR3 DNA follows: TGCGCCAGCAGCGCCCGGCCCGGACTAGCGGGGGGGCCTGGCACAGATACGCAGTATTTT.

This clonotype has more than one count but fewer than ten. J is TRBJ1-1 and V is TRBV9; D might be TRBD1 (6 bases). The V end was cut by 4 bases, the J end by 0 bases, with 16 bases between. CDR1 is SGDLS, CDR2 YYNGEE, per germline. The CDR3 is made up of 16 amino acids. CDR3 nucleotide sequence: TGTGCCAGCAGCCCTATTGACAGGATCATGAACACTGAAGCTTTCTTT. Translated: CASSPIDRIMNTEAFF.